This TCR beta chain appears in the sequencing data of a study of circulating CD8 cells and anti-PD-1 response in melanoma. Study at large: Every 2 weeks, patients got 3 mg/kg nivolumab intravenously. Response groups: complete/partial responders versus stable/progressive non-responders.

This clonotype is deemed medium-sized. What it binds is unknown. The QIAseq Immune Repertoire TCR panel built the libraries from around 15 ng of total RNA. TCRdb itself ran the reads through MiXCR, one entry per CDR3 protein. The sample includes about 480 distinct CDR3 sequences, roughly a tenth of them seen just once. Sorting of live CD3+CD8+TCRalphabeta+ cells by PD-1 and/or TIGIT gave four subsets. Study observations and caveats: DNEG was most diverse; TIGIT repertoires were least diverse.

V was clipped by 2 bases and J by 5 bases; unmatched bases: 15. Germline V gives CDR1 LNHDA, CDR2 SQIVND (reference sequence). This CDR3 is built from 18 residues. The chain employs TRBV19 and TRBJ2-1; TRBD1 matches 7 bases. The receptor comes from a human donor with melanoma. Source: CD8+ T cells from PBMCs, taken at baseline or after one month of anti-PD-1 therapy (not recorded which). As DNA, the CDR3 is TGTGCCAGTAGTATACTAGGCCGGTACAGGGGAAGTGACAATGAGCAGTTCTTC. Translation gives CASSILGRYRGSDNEQFF.